This T cell receptor (beta chain) stems from a study of blood T cell repertoires in COVID-19. As for the study in general: Spain, Italy and the United States supplied samples that represented acute and convalescent COVID-19. The analysed material was cDNA or gDNA that came from T cells, B-cell-depleted T cells, or PBMCs.

In the source study's methods: Researchers report that nucleated cell counts were estimated from reference gene primer amplification. TCRdb's copy holds only in-frame clones and misses some; the assay was immunoSEQ multiplex PCR. V, J and clone size were drawn from that table, and D and trimming were deduced from the DNA. The sample includes some 200,000 clones, under 85% of them seen just once. The CDR3 loop spans 16 amino acids. Per the germline V gene, CDR1 is MNHEY and CDR2 is SMNVEV (reference sequence). V lost 2 bases to trimming and J lost 3 bases, with 17 bases between them. The TCR was taken from a woman aged 35 to 49 with acute or convalescent COVID-19. The chain employs TRBV27 and TRBJ2-7; TRBD1 is a possible D gene (5 bases). Material: peripheral blood. The CDR3 protein is CASSLGPSQGVYEQYF. DNA for the CDR3: TGTGCCAGCAGTTTAGGGCCCTCCCAGGGTGTCTACGAGCAGTACTTC.